This T cell receptor beta chain was recovered during a study of cytomegalovirus exposure and HLA in healthy donors. Whole-study results and caveats: Reportedly, TCR beta sequences accurately predicted HLA-A and HLA-B alleles in most subjects. The study carried out a later analysis of TCR beta sequences. It associated roughly 17,000 of them with specific HLA alleles at a false discovery rate of 0.05.

PCR used 60 Vbeta primers and 13 Jbeta primers. The protocol was immunoSEQ multiplex PCR, while the TCRdb copy is restricted to in-frame clones and leaves out a portion. The profile shows approximately 110,000 clones, about 13% of them singletons. Note on this clone: Its antigen is not known.

The V and J ends lost 6 bases and 10 bases respectively, with 19 bases between them. The germline V gene has CDR1 MNHEY and CDR2 SVGAGI. This CDR3 region has 14 residues. The sequenced material came from PBMCs. The chain is built from TRBV6-5 and TRBJ2-1; D is perhaps TRBD2 (6 bases). This TCR derives from a man aged 35 to 55 in good health and CMV-seropositive. This chain's CDR3 is CASREGDSVMEQFF. The CDR3 DNA follows: TGTGCCAGCAGGGAAGGGGACTCCGTAATGGAGCAGTTCTTC.